Shown below are 2 T cell receptor beta chains from a single sample sequenced in a study of metastatic and nonmetastatic thyroid tumors. Thyroid surgery was performed in patients who had received no treatment beforehand. TCRdb re-called clones via MiXCR from the PCR reads. This repertoire shows roughly 36,000 clones, about 24% found once; its top ten account for roughly 9.1%. Sample: blood. Receptor source: a female donor with papillary thyroid cancer or a benign thyroid nodule (not recorded which). Some clones in this sample may be carry-over from other donors' samples.

The gene calls are TRBV3-1 and TRBJ2-7; D is unresolved. This CDR3 has 11 amino acids. The V end lost 3 bases, the J end lost 5 bases, and 5 bases lay between the germline ends. Germline V CDR1 and CDR2: LGHDT, YNNKEL (reference sequence). The CDR3 sequence: CASSHVDEQYF. The CDR3 DNA follows: TGTGCCAGCAGCCACGTCGACGAGCAGTACTTC.

The chain links TRBV3-1 to TRBJ2-7, with no clear D. Trimming took off 3 bases at V and 2 bases at J, with 5 bases between the two ends. Germline CDR1 and CDR2: LGHDT and YNNKEL (reference sequence). The length of the CDR3 is 12 residues. In DNA form, the CDR3 reads TGTGCCAGCAGCCAGGCCACCTACGAGCAGTACTTC. Translation: CASSQATYEQYF.